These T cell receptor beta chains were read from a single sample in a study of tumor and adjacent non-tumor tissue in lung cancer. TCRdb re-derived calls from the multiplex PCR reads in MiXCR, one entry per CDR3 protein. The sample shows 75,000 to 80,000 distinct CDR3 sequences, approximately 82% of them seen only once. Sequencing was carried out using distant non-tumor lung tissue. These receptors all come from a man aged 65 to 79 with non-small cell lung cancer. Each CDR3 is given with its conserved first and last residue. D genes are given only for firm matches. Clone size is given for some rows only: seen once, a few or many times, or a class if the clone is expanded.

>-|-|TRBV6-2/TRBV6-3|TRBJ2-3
TGTGCTGGCCAGAGGGATTTAGGCGCAGATACGCAGTATTTT
CAGQRDLGADTQYF
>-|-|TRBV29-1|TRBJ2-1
TGCAGTGTTGATAACGGGGTTTGTAAGGTTGTCTCCTACAATGAGCAGTTCTTC
CSVDNGVCKVVSYNEQFF
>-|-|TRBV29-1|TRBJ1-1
TGCAGCGTCGACACCTCGCAGGCAGCGAACAATGAAGCTTTCTTT
CSVDTSQAANNEAFF
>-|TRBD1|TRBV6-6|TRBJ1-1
TGTGCCAGCAGTTACTCGCCGGGACAGGGAGACATTGAAGCTTTCTTT
CASSYSPGQGDIEAFF
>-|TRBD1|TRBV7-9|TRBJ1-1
TGTGCCAGCAGCTTAGCCCCCGGGACAGTCTATACTGAAGCTTTCTTT
CASSLAPGTVYTEAFF
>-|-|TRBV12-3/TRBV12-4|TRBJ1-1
TGTGCCATCACGGTTGACTCGCGCTCTGAAGCTTTCTTT
CAITVDSRSEAFF
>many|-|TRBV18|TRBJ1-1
TGTGCCAGCTCTCAGGGAATGGGCACTGAAGCTTTCTTT
CASSQGMGTEAFF
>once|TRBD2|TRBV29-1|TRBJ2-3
TGCAACTTACTCTCATATGTGACGGGGGGGGACACAGATACGCAGTATTTT
CNLLSYVTGGDTDTQYF
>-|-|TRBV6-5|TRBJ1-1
TGTGCCAGTTCAATCGTTGACGCAAACAATGAAGCCTTCTTT
CASSIVDANNEAFF
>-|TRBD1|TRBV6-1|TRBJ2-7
TGTGGCAGCGGTGATTACTCAACGGACAGGGAGCAGTACTTC
CGSGDYSTDREQYF
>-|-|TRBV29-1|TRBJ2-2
TGCAGCGTGAGGCGGGGACGAGCTATCGGGGAGCTGTTTTTT
CSVRRGRAIGELFF
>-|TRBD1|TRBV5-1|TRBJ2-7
TGCGCCATCAGCTTGGCTACAGGGGGTCGGTACGAGCAGTACTTC
CAISLATGGRYEQYF
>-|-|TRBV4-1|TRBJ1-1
TGCGCCATCAGCCAAGGTGTGGAAGCTTTCTTT
CAISQGVEAFF
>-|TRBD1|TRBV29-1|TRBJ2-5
TGCAGAGTTGGGACAGGGGATTTGGGGAAACAGTACTTC
CRVGTGDLGKQYF
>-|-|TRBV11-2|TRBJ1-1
TGTGCCAGCAGTTTAGCGGAGATTGGGATGGACACTGAAGCTTTCTTT
CASSLAEIGMDTEAFF
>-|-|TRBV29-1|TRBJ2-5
TGCAGCACCAAGCCCTACCTCCAGTTAGGTCAAGAGACCCAGTACTTC
CSTKPYLQLGQETQYF
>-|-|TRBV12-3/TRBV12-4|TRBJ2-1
TGTGCCAGCAGTCCGCCCGGGACGCACCCGTGGAATGAGCAGTTCTTC
CASSPPGTHPWNEQFF
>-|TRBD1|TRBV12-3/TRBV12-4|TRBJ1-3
TGTGCCAGCAGTTCCTCCGACAGGGTTCAAGGAAATACCATATATTTT
CASSSSDRVQGNTIYF
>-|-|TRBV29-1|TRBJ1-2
TGCAGCGTTCTACAGACGGGAGCCTATGTCTACATCTTC
CSVLQTGAYVYIF
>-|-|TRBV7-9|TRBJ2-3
TGTGCCAGCTTATCTAGCGAGGGAGATACGCAGTATTTT
CASLSSEGDTQYF
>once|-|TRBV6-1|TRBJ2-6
TGTGCCAGCAGTGAAGGAGCCAGGGCCAACGCCCTGACTTTC
CASSEGARANALTF
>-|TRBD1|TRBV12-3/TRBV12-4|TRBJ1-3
TGTGCCAGCACTCGTCCCAGGACAGGGATCGATTCTGGAAACACCATATATTTT
CASTRPRTGIDSGNTIYF
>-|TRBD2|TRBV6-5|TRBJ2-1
TGTGCCATCAGGCCGGGACTAGCGACTATCGAACAGTTCTTC
CAIRPGLATIEQFF
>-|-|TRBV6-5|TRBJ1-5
TGTGCCAGCAGCAAGACCCTTAATATCAGTCAGCCCCAGCATTTT
CASSKTLNISQPQHF